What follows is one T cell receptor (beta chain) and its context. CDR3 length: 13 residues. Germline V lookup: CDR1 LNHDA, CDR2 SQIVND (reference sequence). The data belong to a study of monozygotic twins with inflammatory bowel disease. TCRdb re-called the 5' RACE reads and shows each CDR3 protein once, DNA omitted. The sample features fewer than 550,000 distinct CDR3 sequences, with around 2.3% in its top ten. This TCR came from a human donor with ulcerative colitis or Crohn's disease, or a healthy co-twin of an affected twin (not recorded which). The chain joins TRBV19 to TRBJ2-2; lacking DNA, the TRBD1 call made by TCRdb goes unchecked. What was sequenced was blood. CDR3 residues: CASSQQGRGELFF.